The clone carrying this TCR gamma chain was recorded a few times. A far larger clone is a single base away, which makes a read error likely. The sample carries other DNA sequences with the same CDR3. Gammadelta T cells were flow-sorted from PBMC into Vgamma9/Vdelta2+ and Vdelta2-negative populations for bulk analysis. This sample was taken from a study of γδ T cells in repeated Plasmodium falciparum infection. Germline CDR1 is GITISATS and CDR2 is ISYDGTV (reference sequence). The CDR3 extends over 15 amino acids. TCRdb used CATT to re-call clones from the multiplex PCR reads. The table includes about 26,000 gamma-chain clones, under 3% detected once.

The V segment is TRGV9, and no J call was made. This sequence originates from a pool of human donors (malaria-infected and uninfected, not separated). Sequenced: gamma-delta T cells from blood. The CDR3 loop reads CALWSQELGKKIKVF. Here the CDR3 DNA reads TGTGCCTTGTGGTCTCAAGAGTTGGGCAAAAAAATTAAGGTATTT.